The T cell receptor (beta chain) under discussion was sequenced for a study of neoadjuvant anti-PD-1 for oral cavity cancer (TCRdb year 2021). Background on the whole study: Before undergoing curative-intent surgical resection, most patients got three to four biweekly nivolumab doses at 3 mg/kg. A fourth nivolumab dose was given around day 43 to patients without progression, and definitive surgical resection was performed in those patients on days 50-56. Responders were defined as patients with complete response, partial response or stable disease by RECIST 1.1; non-responders were defined as patients with progression. The parent correlative cohort included 11 to 13 patients, with a 33% response rate.

Per the germline V gene, LGHNT is the CDR1 and FRNRAP is the CDR2. V loses 6 bases, J loses 0 bases, and the germline ends lie 18 bases apart. The CDR3, cysteine through phenylalanine, is 18 amino acids long. The sequence is cut down to CDR3 DNA, 54 bases in frame from base 1. Explained via the paper, the time point label denotes: after neoadjuvant nivolumab, at surgical resection. Patients were newly diagnosed with stage II-IVA oral cavity squamous cell carcinoma and had received no prior systemic or radiation treatment. The cohort consisted of patients with HPV-negative, locally advanced oral cavity squamous cell carcinoma. The samples were obtained from a longitudinal correlative study of a single-arm phase II trial testing neoadjuvant nivolumab in oral cavity squamous cell carcinoma. Subject-matched pre- and post-treatment PBMCs and tumors from three responders and three non-responders underwent genomic DNA-based TCRbeta sequencing. Genomic DNA was isolated from tumor tissue using the Maxwell RSC DNA from Tissue kit.

On the study overall, not on this receptor specifically: A higher pretreatment blood Treg/Th17 ratio correlated with both higher pretreatment blood TCRbeta clonality and lower post-treatment tumor TCRbeta clonality. Only a few patients per response group were included in the TCR analyses, and larger cohorts for validation were called for by the authors. Larger post-treatment sizes of preexisting intratumoral clones correlated with greater tumor shrinkage, suggesting expansion of preexisting clones contributed to response.

With respect to this clone: The antigen it recognizes is unknown. Per-base qualities were not stored, and no clone one base away is much larger.

For survey sequencing of tumor libraries, mostly about 4.6 ug of input genomic DNA was used, and two replicates were run per sample. Following the manufacturer's instructions, the team built TCRbeta libraries using the immunoSEQ hsTCRbeta kit. The finished libraries were brought together in one pool at about 2.8 nM, which was then read using an Illumina NovaSeq 6000 S4 flow cell. The original pipeline was this. The immunoSEQ Analyzer was used for raw data preprocessing and quality control. The analysis was limited to productive rearrangements, and each clonotype was defined by a unique CDR3 amino acid sequence. Repertoire clonality was estimated as the Gini-Simpson index, computed with the R package tcR. Student's t test was used to compare Gini indices, while Pearson correlation assessed associations with tumor size change. What TCRdb holds here is the immuneACCESS table cut down to in-frame rearrangements. Part of the clones is not present; checked against another copy, under half of the missing clones reflect an unresolved V gene, and the others are unexplained. The DNA gave D and trimming, while V, J and clone size come from that table. This sample gives 20,000 to 25,000 clones in total; 35% to 50% of them show up just once. The ten top clones hold 30% to 50% of the sample.

The receptor comes from a person aged 35-79 years with oral cavity squamous cell carcinoma. This chain joins TRBV12-5 to TRBJ1-6, with TRBD1 tentatively as D gene (5 bases match). The sample here was tumor tissue, taken after nivolumab (anti-PD-1) treatment. In nucleotides, the sequence is TGTGCTAGTGGCCGAAACCGGGACGGGAGCTCCTATAATTCACCCCTCCACTTT. This translates into CASGRNRDGSSYNSPLHF.